The 3 T cell receptor beta chains below all came from one sample that was sequenced in a study of technical replicates of blood from several donors. Sequencing used immunoSEQ multiplex PCR; TCRdb keeps in-frame clones, though not all of them. The sample holds about 64,000 clones, about 88% seen once. Sequencing was performed on PBMCs. Receptor source: a human donor in good health. Some clones in this sample may be carry-over from other donors' samples.

As regards this clone: At one boundary the junction diverges from the germline segment, which might be a read error. The genes are TRBV5-6 and TRBJ1-3; D ambiguous. This CDR3 has 12 residues. Germline loops: CDR1 SGHDT, CDR2 YYEEEE. Here the CDR3 reads CASSLRGVSLDF. CDR3 nucleotides: TGTGCCAGCAGCCTCCGCGGGGTTTCGTTGGATTTT.

This clone was recorded once. J is TRBJ2-5 and V is TRBV2; TRBD2 is a possible D gene (6 bases). Deletions cut 7 bases from V and 1 base from J, with 10 bases between. From germline, CDR1 is SNHLY and CDR2 FYNNEI. The CDR3 covers 13 residues. The CDR3 sequence: CASNRESQETQYF. The CDR3 DNA reads TGTGCCAGCAACCGGGAGAGCCAAGAGACCCAGTACTTC.

The chain joins TRBV6-6 to TRBJ1-6; 9 bases map to TRBD1. The CDR3 is made up of 14 amino acids. Germline-derived CDR1 and CDR2 are MNHNY and SVGAGI (reference sequence). V lost 8 bases to trimming and J lost 9 bases; unmatched junction nucleotides: 8. The CDR3 sequence is CASRFRDRVSPLHF. The CDR3 region has the DNA TGTGCCAGCCGGTTTCGGGACAGGGTTTCACCCCTCCACTTT.